There are a few counts of the clone carrying this T cell receptor (beta chain). This table comes from immunoSEQ multiplex PCR, and its TCRdb copy is limited to in-frame clones, with some not included. This table holds under 300,000 clones, roughly 86% found once. This record belongs to a study of blood T cell repertoires in COVID-19. Study background: Samples representing acute and convalescent COVID-19 were sourced from the United States, Italy and Spain.

This receptor was identified in a woman in her seventies with active or convalescent COVID-19. Sequenced sample: peripheral blood.

The CDR3 nucleotides read TGTGCCAGCAGCTTAGGCCCCGGGACAGGGAGGTCAGAAGCTTTCTTT. This encodes CASSLGPGTGRSEAFF. This chain links TRBV11-3 with TRBJ1-1; TRBD1 matches 9 bases. J was trimmed by 8 bases and V by 1 base; bases with no gene match: 11. This CDR3 spans 16 amino acids. The germline V gene has CDR1 SGHNT and CDR2 YENEEA.